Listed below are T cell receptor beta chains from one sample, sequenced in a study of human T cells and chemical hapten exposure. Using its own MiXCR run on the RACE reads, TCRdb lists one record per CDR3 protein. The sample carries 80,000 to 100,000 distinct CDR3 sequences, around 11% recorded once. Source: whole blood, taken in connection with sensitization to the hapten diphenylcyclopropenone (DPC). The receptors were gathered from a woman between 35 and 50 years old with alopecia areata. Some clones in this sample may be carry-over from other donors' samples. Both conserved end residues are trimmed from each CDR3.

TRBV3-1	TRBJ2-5	ASSQQETQY
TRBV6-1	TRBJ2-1	ASSEVGSSYNEQF
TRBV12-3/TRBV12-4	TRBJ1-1	ASSPRWGTEAF
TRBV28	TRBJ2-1	ASSVPGEVYNEQF
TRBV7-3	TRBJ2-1	ASSSSGGVGYNEQF
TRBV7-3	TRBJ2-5	ASSLGGFQETQY
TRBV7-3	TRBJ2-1	ASSFDGQGYNEQF
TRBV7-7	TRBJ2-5	ASSFGQAETQY
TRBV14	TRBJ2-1	ASSQFGGYNEQF
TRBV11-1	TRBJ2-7	ASSSMGQYYEQY
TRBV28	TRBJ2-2	ASLSGSGSSGELF
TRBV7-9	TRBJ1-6	ASSLTGGDSPLH
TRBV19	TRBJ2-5	ASSARPQGTSGQETQY
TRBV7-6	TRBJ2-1	ASSLAGGSYSEQF
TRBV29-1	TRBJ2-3	SVESSGGDTQY
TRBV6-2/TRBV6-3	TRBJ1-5	ASQTGSNQPQH
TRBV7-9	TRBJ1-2	ASSLEIPVAARGYT
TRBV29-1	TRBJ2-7	RGGGFYEQY
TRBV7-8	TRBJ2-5	ASSLGQGKETQY
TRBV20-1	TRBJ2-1	SAPQVAGYNEQF
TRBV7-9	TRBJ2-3	ASSSRGVPSTDTQY
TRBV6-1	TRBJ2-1	ASTIGTSGSNEQF
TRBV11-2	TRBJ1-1	ASSPPGNTEAF
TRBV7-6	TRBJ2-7	ASSLVEVHEQY
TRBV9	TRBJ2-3	ASSPQFLTDTQY
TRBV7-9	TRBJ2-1	ASSLGDRGRF
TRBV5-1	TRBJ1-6	ASSTGNNSPLH
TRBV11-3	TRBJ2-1	ASTPGARSSYNEQF
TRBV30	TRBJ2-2	ASDRANTGELF
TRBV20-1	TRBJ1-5	SASGGGNQPQH
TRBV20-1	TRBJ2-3	SAIPEGRGYTDTQY
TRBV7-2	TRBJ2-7	ASSQLGTGPYEQY
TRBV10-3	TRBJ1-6	AISRDDSPLH
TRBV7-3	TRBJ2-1	ASSADGEQF
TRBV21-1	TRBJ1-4	ASSKGSPPNEKLF
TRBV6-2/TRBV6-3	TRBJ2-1	ASSPPLRGGSF
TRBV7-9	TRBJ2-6	ASGDGPSWANVLT
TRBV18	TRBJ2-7	ASSPARDTSSYEQY
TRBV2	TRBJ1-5	ASSGWGRGNQPQH
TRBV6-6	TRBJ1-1	ASSHFAGPAMNTEAF
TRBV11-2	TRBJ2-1	ASSSWESSGHYNEQF
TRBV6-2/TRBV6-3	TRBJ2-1	ASSAVAGDREQF
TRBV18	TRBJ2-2	ASSPSFSTNTGELF
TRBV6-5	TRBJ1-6	ASSYSGQGNSPLH
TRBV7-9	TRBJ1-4	ASSSPRLRSSDEKLF
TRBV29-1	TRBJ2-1	SVALPNEQF
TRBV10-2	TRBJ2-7	ASSESLLAGSYEQY
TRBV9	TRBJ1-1	ASSLTGTNTEAF
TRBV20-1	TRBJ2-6	SVIFQGRTGANVLT
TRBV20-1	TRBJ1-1	SARDEVENTEAF
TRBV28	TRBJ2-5	ASSSRTGEETQY
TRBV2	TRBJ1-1	ASSEQVEAF
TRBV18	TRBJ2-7	ASSPGQGHYEQY
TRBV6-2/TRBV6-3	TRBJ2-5	ASSYPGLETQY
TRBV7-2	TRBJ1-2	ASSLAINVRTYGYT
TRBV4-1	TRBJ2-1	ASSQGVVNSKQF
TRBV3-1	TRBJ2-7	ASSQDGGEQY
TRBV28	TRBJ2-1	ASSPPTFNEQF